In this sample, the clone carrying this T cell receptor beta chain turned up many times. These data belong to a study of T cells in Graves' hyperthyroidism and ophthalmopathy. There were TCR beta CDR3 regions amplified from RNA transcripts. An initial round of RT-PCR targeting the TCR CDR3 relied on the HTBI primer set. TCRdb ran MiXCR on the multiplex PCR reads and lists one entry per CDR3 protein. The sample lists 300,000 to 400,000 distinct CDR3 sequences, around 18% occurring once. Patients showing uncontrolled infection, other autoimmune disease, pregnancy or lactation were ineligible. The trim removed 6 bases at V and 5 bases at J, leaving 10 bases unmatched. The germline V gene encodes CDR1 MNHNS and CDR2 SASEGT. This CDR3 is built from 15 residues.

The sample comprised blood. V and J are TRBV6-1 and TRBJ2-5; TRBD1 matches at 9 bases. This receptor was taken from a man aged 18 to 29 with Graves' ophthalmopathy. CDR3 coding DNA: TGTGCCAGCAGCGTCACAGGGGGCTTCAGGGAGACCCAGTACTTC. It translates to CASSVTGGFRETQYF.